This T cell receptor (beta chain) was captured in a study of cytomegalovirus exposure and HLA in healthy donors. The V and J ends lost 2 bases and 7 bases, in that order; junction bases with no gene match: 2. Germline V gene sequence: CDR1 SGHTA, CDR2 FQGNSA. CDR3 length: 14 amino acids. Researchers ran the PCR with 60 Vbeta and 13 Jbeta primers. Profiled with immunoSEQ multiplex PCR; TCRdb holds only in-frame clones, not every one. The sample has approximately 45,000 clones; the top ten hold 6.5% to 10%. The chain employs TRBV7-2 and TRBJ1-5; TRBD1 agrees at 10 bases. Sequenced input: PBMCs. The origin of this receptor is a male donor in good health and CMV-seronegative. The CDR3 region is CASSLRQGAQPQHF. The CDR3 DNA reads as TGTGCCAGCAGCTTAAGACAGGGGGCCCAGCCCCAGCATTTT.